Below, 3 T cell receptor beta chains from the same sample are listed, as sequenced in a study of human T cells and chemical hapten exposure. Time point specified: patch test 1, 2 weeks after DPC sensitization. Treatment denoted: therapeutic diphenylcyclopropenone sensitization with weekly scalp DPC. In TCRdb, the RACE reads were re-called with MiXCR into one record per CDR3 protein. The table shows roughly 70,000 distinct CDR3 sequences, with about 9.1% occurring only once. Source: whole blood, taken in connection with sensitization to the hapten diphenylcyclopropenone (DPC). These TCRs come from a woman in her thirties or forties with alopecia areata. Some clones in this sample may be carry-over from other donors' samples.

This clonotype was observed many times. CDR3 sequence reads: CASSYSGQPQHF. In nucleotides, the CDR3 is TGTGCCAGCAGTTACTCAGGGCAGCCCCAGCATTTT. V gene TRBV6-2 or TRBV6-3 combines with J gene TRBJ1-5, with no clear D. The V gene lost 0 bases and the J gene lost 7 bases, with 4 bases spanning the gap. Per germline, CDR1 MNHEY and CDR2 SVGEGT. The CDR3 spans 12 residues.

At least ten counts were recorded for this clonotype. J is TRBJ2-2 and V is TRBV3-1; D gene unclear. Germline CDR1 LGHDT, CDR2 YNNKEL (reference sequence). Trimming removed 1 base at V and 4 bases at J, with 4 bases between. This CDR3 has 13 amino acids. CDR3 DNA sequence: TGTGCCAGCAGCCAAGGCGCCACCGGGGAGCTGTTTTTT. Protein: CASSQGATGELFF.

As regards this clonotype: Being one base from a much bigger clone, this may be a read error. This chain connects TRBV3-1 to TRBJ2-5; the D gene is possibly TRBD2 (6 bases). The CDR3 length is 15 residues. The germline CDR1 and CDR2 sequences are LGHDT and YNNKEL (reference sequence). The CDR3 DNA reads TGTGTCAGCAGCCAAGGTGGTCGGGGAGGAGAGACCCAGTACTTC. Encoded protein: CVSSQGGRGGETQYF.